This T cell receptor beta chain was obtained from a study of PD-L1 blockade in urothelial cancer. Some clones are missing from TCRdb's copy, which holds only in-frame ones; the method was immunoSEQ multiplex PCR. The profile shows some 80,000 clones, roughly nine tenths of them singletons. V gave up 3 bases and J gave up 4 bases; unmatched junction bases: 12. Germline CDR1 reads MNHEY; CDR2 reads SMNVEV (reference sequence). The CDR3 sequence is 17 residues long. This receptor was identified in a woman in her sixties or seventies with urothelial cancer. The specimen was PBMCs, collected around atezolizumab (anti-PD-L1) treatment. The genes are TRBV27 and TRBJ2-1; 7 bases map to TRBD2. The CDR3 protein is CASSFEGGTLVYNEQFF. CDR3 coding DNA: TGTGCCAGCAGTTTTGAGGGAGGGACTCTGGTATACAATGAGCAGTTCTTC.